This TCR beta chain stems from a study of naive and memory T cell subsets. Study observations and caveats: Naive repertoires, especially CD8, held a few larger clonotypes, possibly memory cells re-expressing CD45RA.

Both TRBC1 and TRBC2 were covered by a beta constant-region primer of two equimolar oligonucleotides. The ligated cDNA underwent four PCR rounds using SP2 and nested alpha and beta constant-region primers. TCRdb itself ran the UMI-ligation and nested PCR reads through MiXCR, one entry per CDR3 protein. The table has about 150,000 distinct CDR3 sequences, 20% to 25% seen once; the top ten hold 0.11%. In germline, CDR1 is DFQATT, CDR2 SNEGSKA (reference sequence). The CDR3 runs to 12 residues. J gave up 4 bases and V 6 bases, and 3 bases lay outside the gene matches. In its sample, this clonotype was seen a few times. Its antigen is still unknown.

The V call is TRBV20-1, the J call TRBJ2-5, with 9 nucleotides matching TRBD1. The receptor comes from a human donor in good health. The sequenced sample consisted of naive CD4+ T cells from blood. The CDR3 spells CSATGQGETQYF. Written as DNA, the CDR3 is TGCAGTGCCACGGGACAGGGAGAGACCCAGTACTTC.